The sequence of this T cell receptor beta chain was determined in a study of OX40 agonist ivuxolimab in advanced cancers. Overall study context: Intravenous ivuxolimab at 0.01 to 10 mg/kg was given to patients every 2 weeks. General study results and limits: Researchers did not establish what antigens the expanded peripheral T cells target. CD8+ T cells showed, on average, more clonal expansion than CD4+ cells. At 0.1 to 3.0 mg/kg and by week 6, CD4+ and CD8+ T cells in the blood had expanded clonally.

In the case of this clone: As yet, its antigen is unknown.

Method: immunoSEQ multiplex PCR; TCRdb's copy keeps in-frame clones and lacks some. The data contain fewer than 45,000 clones, about 84% of them singletons. V dropped 5 bases and J dropped 4 bases, with 23 bases sitting between them. Germline loops: CDR1 MNHEY, CDR2 SMNVEV (reference sequence). This CDR3 has 17 residues. Sequencing used CD4+ or CD8+ T cells sorted from blood, obtained in a trial of the OX40 agonist ivuxolimab. The sequence derives from an adult with an advanced solid tumor such as melanoma, head and neck, liver or kidney cancer. This rearrangement joins TRBV27 to TRBJ1-2; tentative D call: TRBD1 (5 bases). This chain's CDR3 is CASSRSNSQGATYGYTF. The CDR3 DNA is TGTGCCAGCAGTCGATCCAACTCCCAGGGTGCTACCTATGGCTACACCTTC.